The 5 T cell receptor beta chains below all came from one sample that was sequenced in a study of blood T cell repertoires in COVID-19. Assay: immunoSEQ multiplex PCR; the TCRdb copy retains only in-frame clones and omits some. The data hold about 160,000 clones, with roughly 85% observed a single time. Sequenced: peripheral blood. The receptors here all came from a man between 65 and 85 years old with acute or convalescent COVID-19.

V usage is TRBV6-6 and J usage is TRBJ1-1; possibly TRBD1 for D (6 bases). The CDR3 contains 14 residues. Trimming shortened V by 7 bases and J by 6 bases, and 18 bases separated the two germline ends. Germline CDR1 reads MNHNY; CDR2 reads SVGAGI (reference sequence). The CDR3, as DNA: TGTGCCAGCAACCTAGGGGAAGGGGGGGCTGAAGCTTTCTTT. Translated, it gives CASNLGEGGAEAFF.

The chain combines TRBV2 with TRBJ2-2; no clear D gene. The length of the CDR3 is 16 residues. The V end lost 2 bases, the J end lost 2 bases, and 12 bases lay between the germline ends. Germline assignment: CDR1 SNHLY and CDR2 FYNNEI. The CDR3: CASSEHVAINTGELFF. DNA of the CDR3: TGTGCCAGCAGTGAACATGTAGCTATTAACACCGGGGAGCTGTTTTTT.

V gene TRBV13 combines with J gene TRBJ2-3; 9 bases are a match to TRBD1. This CDR3 comprises 14 residues. CDR1 and CDR2 from the germline V gene are PRHDT and FYEKMQ (reference sequence). V gave up 5 bases and J gave up 4 bases; unmatched junction bases: 4. DNA of the CDR3: TGTGCCAGCAGCCCGGGACAGGGACCAGATACGCAGTATTTT. This encodes CASSPGQGPDTQYF.

The chain carries TRBV19 and TRBJ2-7; perhaps TRBD2 as D (6 bases). CDR1 and CDR2 (germline): LNHDA, SQIVND (reference sequence). CDR3 length: 14 residues. Trimming left V 5 bases short and J 3 bases short, with 14 bases between. CDR3 nucleotides: TGTGCCAGTAGTCCGGAGGGTCGGGGCTACGAGCAGTACTTC. It translates to CASSPEGRGYEQYF.

This clone was counted a few times. The V and J genes are TRBV11-1 and TRBJ2-3, with a tentative D call TRBD1 (6 bases). The CDR3 loop spans 16 amino acids. V shed 2 bases and J shed 0 bases, with 12 bases lying between them. CDR1 and CDR2 from the germline V gene are SGHAT and FQDESV (reference sequence). CDR3 sequence reads: CASSLYRVSSTDTQYF. Here the CDR3 DNA reads TGTGCCAGCAGCTTATACAGGGTCTCGAGCACAGATACGCAGTATTTT.